Below, 24 T cell receptor beta chains from the same sample are listed, as sequenced in a study of T cells during gluten challenge in celiac disease. Cells were tetramer-binding CD4+ effector-memory gut-homing T cells. Multiplexed primers for every TRA and TRB V gene were used across three nested PCRs per cell. TCRdb fed the single-cell sequencing reads into MiXCR, producing one record per CDR3 protein. The sample yields 300 to 400 distinct CDR3 sequences, approximately 23% seen once. The specimen comprised gluten-specific CD4+ T cells sorted from blood using tetramers, sampled at baseline or on day 6, 14 or 28 of gluten challenge (not recorded which). These receptors came from a female donor with celiac disease.

Judged by abundance, this clonotype is hyperexpanded. The chain couples TRBV29-1 to TRBJ1-1, with D possibly TRBD1 on 6 matching bases. There are 12 residues in the CDR3. Between the trimmed V and J ends, which lost 6 bases and 10 bases, there was a span of 18 bases. Germline CDR1 is SQVTM and CDR2 is ANQGSEA. The CDR3 is CSVEDSDGPAFF. The CDR3 region has the DNA TGCAGCGTGGAGGACAGTGATGGCCCAGCTTTCTTT.

This clonotype was seen repeatedly, ten times or more. V gene TRBV20-1 combines with J gene TRBJ2-7; 7 bases align to TRBD2. The V segment lost 6 bases and the J segment 3 bases; nucleotides outside the gene matches: 14. CDR3 length: 15 amino acids. Germline lookup yields CDR1 DFQATT and CDR2 SNEGSKA (reference sequence). CDR3 loop: CSAIRAGMDIYEQYF. The CDR3 coding sequence is TGCAGTGCCATTAGAGCGGGAATGGATATCTACGAGCAGTACTTC.

This chain connects TRBV7-2 to TRBJ1-3; no reliable D call. Germline CDR1 SGHTA, CDR2 FQGNSA. V lost 1 base and J 0 bases, leaving 13 bases between the germline ends. CDR3 length: 17 residues. CDR3 DNA: TGTGCCAGCAGCTTAGTGCCAGGAACTATCTCTGGAAACACCATATATTTT. It is translated as CASSLVPGTISGNTIYF.

The rearrangement joins TRBV5-1 to TRBJ2-2; D perhaps matches TRBD2 (7 bases). CDR1 SGHRS and CDR2 YFSETQ come from the germline V gene. Trimming took off 1 base at V and 6 bases at J, with 10 bases between the two ends. This CDR3 has 14 amino acids. This CDR3 is CASSLLGGPGELFF. CDR3 DNA: TGCGCCAGCAGCTTGTTGGGGGGGCCCGGGGAGCTGTTTTTT. Full variable domain (missing parts from reference TRBV5-1 and TRBJ2-2): KAGVTQTPRYLIKTRGQQVTLSCSPISGHRSVSWYQQTPGQGLQFLFEYFSETQRNKGNFPGRFSGRQFSNSRSEMNVSTLELGDSALYLCASSLLGGPGELFFGEGSRLTVL.

V gene TRBV14 combines with J gene TRBJ2-7; possibly TRBD2 for D (5 bases). The germline gives CDR1 SGHDN, CDR2 FVKESK. Trimming stripped 1 base from V and 7 bases from J, with 11 bases between. The CDR3 is 13 residues long. The CDR3 loop reads CASSQVAGGEQYF. CDR3 sequence (DNA): TGTGCCAGCAGCCAAGTGGCGGGTGGAGAGCAGTACTTC.

Concerning this clonotype itself: A much larger clone is a single base away; this may be a read error. This sequence joins TRBV5-4 and TRBJ1-2, with D unclear. Germline CDR1 is SGHNT and CDR2 is YYREEE (reference sequence). Trimming pared 1 base from V and 4 bases from J, leaving 8 bases between. The CDR3 is 13 residues long. For the CDR3, the DNA is TGTGCCAGCAGCTTGCCCTCGGGCTATGGCTACACCTTC. As protein: CASSLPSGYGYTF.

This clonotype was detected many times. V usage is TRBV28 and J usage is TRBJ1-2, with 10 nucleotides matching TRBD1. Trimming at V came to 4 bases and at J to 5 bases, leaving 13 bases not matched to a gene. Germline lookup yields CDR1 MDHEN and CDR2 SYDVKM. This CDR3 contains 17 residues. CDR3 region: CASSSELWTGGGYGYTF. The CDR3 region has the DNA TGTGCCAGCAGTTCGGAACTCTGGACAGGGGGAGGTTATGGCTACACCTTC.

In this sample, this clonotype is large. This chain connects TRBV7-3 to TRBJ1-1; 7 bases are a match to TRBD1. The ends lost 5 bases at V and 4 bases at J; junction bases unmatched: 7. In germline, CDR1 is SGHTA, CDR2 FQGTGA. This CDR3 has 14 amino acids. CDR3 sequence: CASSVTGLGTEAFF. CDR3 sequence (DNA): TGTGCCAGCAGCGTGACAGGGCTGGGCACTGAAGCTTTCTTT.

Concerning this clonotype: A read error may be the cause here, since a much bigger clone is one base away. The genes are TRBV7-2 and TRBJ2-7, with D tentatively TRBD1 or TRBD2 (6 bases each). The CDR3 is 15 amino acids. V lost 8 bases to trimming and J lost 0 bases, with 17 bases between them. CDR1 is SGHTA and CDR2 is FQGNSA in the germline V gene. The CDR3 is CASRTRGAASYEQYF. CDR3 in DNA: TGTGCCAGCCGCACTAGGGGGGCGGCCTCCTACGAGCAGTACTTC.

This clonotype was recorded many times. The chain recombines TRBV5-1 with TRBJ2-3; D gene ambiguous. Trimming removed 0 bases at V and 2 bases at J, with 10 bases between. The CDR3 length is 15 residues. Germline CDR1 reads SGHRS; CDR2 reads YFSETQ. This chain's CDR3 is CASSLAPLDTDTQYF. Written as DNA, the CDR3 is TGCGCCAGCAGCTTGGCCCCCTTAGACACAGATACGCAGTATTTT.

This clonotype qualifies as large. The chain joins TRBV6-4 to TRBJ2-3, with 10 bases lining up with TRBD2. This CDR3 comprises 17 residues. V shed 0 bases, J shed 1 base, and the junction held 4 bases outside the gene matches. Germline V gene sequence: CDR1 MRHNA, CDR2 SNTAGT. Here the CDR3 reads CASSDSSGRAGTDTQYF. In nucleotides, the CDR3 is TGTGCCAGCAGTGACTCGAGCGGGAGGGCCGGCACAGATACGCAGTATTTT.

This clonotype has more than one count but fewer than ten. The chain employs TRBV7-2 and TRBJ2-3; D is perhaps TRBD2 (5 bases). The V end lost 4 bases, the J end lost 6 bases, and 8 bases lay between the germline ends. Germline V CDR1 and CDR2: SGHTA, FQGNSA. The length of the CDR3 is 12 residues. CDR3 sequence reads: CASSSGLDTQYF. DNA of the CDR3: TGTGCCAGCAGCTCCGGACTTGATACGCAGTATTTT.

This clonotype has a handful of counts. The chain combines TRBV29-1 with TRBJ2-4; 9 nucleotides align to TRBD1. This CDR3 has 12 amino acids. V gave up 7 bases and J gave up 9 bases; unmatched junction bases: 7. Germline V CDR1 and CDR2: SQVTM, ANQGSEA. CDR3 coding DNA: TGCAGCGCCAGACAGGGGGACGGCATTCAGTACTTC. It codes for CSARQGDGIQYF.

This clonotype was seen a handful of times. The V call is TRBV7-8, the J call TRBJ1-5; D gene unclear. The V and J ends lost 4 bases and 3 bases respectively, with 19 bases between them. This CDR3 region has 17 residues. Germline V lookup: CDR1 SGHVS, CDR2 FQNEAQ. The CDR3, as DNA: TGTGCCAGCAGCTCGATCGGGTCCCAGGCCCCCAATCAGCCCCAGCATTTT. Encoded protein: CASSSIGSQAPNQPQHF.

Concerning this clonotype: A much larger clonotype is one base distant, so this may be a read error. This rearrangement joins TRBV5-6 to TRBJ1-4; 7 bases align to TRBD1. The CDR3 consists of 18 residues. The germline gives CDR1 SGHDT, CDR2 YYEEEE. After removal of 4 bases from V and 6 bases from J, the junction contained 18 bases not matched to a gene. The CDR3 protein is CASSPTGRQAGGYEKLFF. Written as DNA, the CDR3 is TGTGCCAGCAGCCCGACGGGTCGCCAGGCAGGGGGTTATGAAAAACTGTTTTTT.

V gene TRBV7-2 combines with J gene TRBJ2-5, with a weak D call TRBD2 (7 bases). V lost 5 bases and J 9 bases, leaving 19 bases between the germline ends. Germline CDR1 reads SGHTA; CDR2 reads FQGNSA. The CDR3 spans 14 residues. CDR3 region: CASSPGRGAGAQYF. CDR3 in DNA: TGTGCCAGCAGCCCTGGGAGGGGGGCGGGGGCCCAGTACTTC.

The J gene is TRBJ2-7, the V gene TRBV5-1, with unresolved D. The CDR3 is made up of 12 amino acids. Germline CDR1 is SGHRS and CDR2 is YFSETQ. The V end was cut by 2 bases, the J end by 6 bases, with 9 bases between. In DNA form, the CDR3 reads TGCGCCAGCAGCTTCTCTAATGGCGAGCAGTACTTC. Its translation: CASSFSNGEQYF.

The chain carries TRBV30 and TRBJ2-2; D may match TRBD1 or TRBD2 (5 bases each). The germline V gene has CDR1 GTSNPN and CDR2 SVGIG (reference sequence). Trimming took 7 bases from V and 3 from J, leaving 18 bases between them. The CDR3 covers 15 residues. CDR3 DNA: TGTGCCTTGATTGTTGAGGGGTGGGACACCGGGGAGCTGTTTTTT. Translation: CALIVEGWDTGELFF.

This clonotype was detected once. The chain combines TRBV7-2 with TRBJ2-3; tentatively, D is TRBD2 (5 bases). The CDR3 has 17 amino acids. Trimming shortened V by 4 bases and J by 2 bases, and 19 bases separated the two germline ends. The germline V gene encodes CDR1 SGHTA and CDR2 FQGNSA. The CDR3 spells CASSSDRRSLPTDTQYF. The DNA for the CDR3 is TGTGCCAGCAGCTCAGATAGGAGGAGCCTACCCACAGATACGCAGTATTTT.

This clonotype turned up a few times. The chain links TRBV9 to TRBJ2-5; D could derive from TRBD1 or TRBD2 (5 bases each). V was shortened by 1 base and J by 4 bases, with 26 bases between the two germline ends. The germline V gene has CDR1 SGDLS and CDR2 YYNGEE. The length of the CDR3 is 19 residues. CDR3 DNA: TGTGCCAGCAGCGTAAGGGAGAGGGCACTCGGCTCGGGGCTAGAGACCCAGTACTTC. Residues: CASSVRERALGSGLETQYF.

This clonotype was detected ten times or more. This sequence joins TRBV29-1 and TRBJ2-5; D may be TRBD1 (6 bases). Between the trimmed V and J ends, which lost 7 bases and 5 bases, there was a span of 14 bases. The CDR3 has 12 amino acids. Germline values: CDR1 SQVTM, CDR2 ANQGSEA. This CDR3 is CSADTGSETQYF. Written as DNA, the CDR3 is TGCAGCGCCGATACAGGGTCGGAGACCCAGTACTTC.

The rearrangement uses TRBV7-2 and TRBJ2-7; 10 bases agree with TRBD1. The CDR3 has 15 amino acids. Looked up from germline, CDR1 is SGHTA and CDR2 is FQGNSA. V lost 5 bases, J lost 5 bases, and 9 bases stayed unmatched. CDR3 sequence reads: CASSIRQGADHEQYF. The CDR3 DNA is TGTGCCAGCAGCATCCGACAGGGGGCGGATCACGAGCAGTACTTC.

The genes are TRBV7-2 and TRBJ2-3, with a weak D call TRBD2 (5 bases). CDR1 is SGHTA and CDR2 is FQGNSA in the germline V gene. Trimming shortened V by 5 bases and J by 4 bases, and 10 bases separated the two germline ends. This CDR3 is 13 amino acids long. For the CDR3, the DNA is TGTGCCAGCAGCATACGTAGCGCAGATACGCAGTATTTT. Amino acids: CASSIRSADTQYF.

This clonotype has a handful of counts. V is TRBV29-1 and J is TRBJ1-5; TRBD1 might be the D (5 bases). Trimming stripped 6 bases from V and 5 bases from J, with 11 bases between. Germline V gives CDR1 SQVTM, CDR2 ANQGSEA. The CDR3 covers 12 residues. Here the CDR3 DNA reads TGCAGCGTGGGGGGACCGGATCAGCCCCAGCATTTT. Amino acid sequence: CSVGGPDQPQHF.